The present T cell receptor beta chain was sequenced within a study of shared clonotypes between healthy human individuals (dated by TCRdb to 2020 to 2022). Turning to the overall study: The cohort included three men and a couple of women between 18 and 49 years of age. Per donor, three plates each were used for CD4 naive and CD4 memory, two for CD8 naive, and one for CD8 memory. Blood TCR repertoires of about 5 healthy adults were deeply sequenced to estimate repertoire size and the extent of clonotype sharing between individuals. To increase sequencing depth and limit assay-specific biases, TCR repertoire library preparation and sequencing were carried out by different laboratories using diverse techniques. Per donor, leukapheresis produced somewhere between about 0.8 and 9 billion PBMCs.

Comments on this clone: Its antigen target is currently unknown. Within one base of it there is no much larger clone, and no base qualities were kept.

General study outcomes and caveats: Even with the large sequencing depth, rarefaction of the sorted-subset datasets indicated that sequencing was incomplete. Pairwise subsampling indicated that sequencing depth was expected to affect the degree of clonotype sharing among donors. Sampling was limited to blood, and TCR repertoires in tissue likely differ from TCR repertoires in blood. The genetic and exposure-history diversity represented was limited by the small number of donors. Compared with non-shared clonotypes, the clonotypes found in all four sorted-subset donors had higher generation probabilities. When a few donors were compared, the shared fraction of clonotypes was around 5.1% for naive CD4, 3% to 4% for naive CD8, 2% to 2.5% for memory CD4, and 0.35% to 0.4% for memory CD8. Naive subsets generally had larger estimated clonotype richness than memory subsets did.

Using the deep immunoSEQ assay, TCR CDR3 regions were amplified from genomic DNA by multiplex PCR. Extracted genomic DNA from each cell subset was distributed evenly across all wells of several immunoSEQ 96-well plates, and each plate was treated as a replicate. For sorted subsets, approximately 190 ng of genomic DNA, equivalent to some 30,000 T cell genomes, went into each replicate PCR. Purified libraries were quantified with a Qubit 3.0 fluorometer, sized on a Bioanalyzer 2100, and re-quantified with the KAPA Library Quantification kit. Each immunoSEQ 96-well plate was sequenced on its own single-read 150-cycle Illumina NextSeq 550 flow cell. Concerning the study's data processing: Because the immunoSEQ output held only junctional sequences and lacked quality scores, the filtering could not match the filtering applied to full-length reads. Sequences were annotated with PyIR, a Python wrapper for IgBLAST v1.9, using IMGT germline references to assign V/J genes and CDR3. Any read was removed if the V/J assignment was weak (E-value above 1e-6), the CDR3 was missing, or the read contained stop codons, out-of-frame junctions, or ambiguous translated residues. A V3J clonotype was defined by an identical inferred V gene, J gene, and CDR3 amino acid sequence. To compute the percentage overlap between repertoires, the number of shared unique clonotypes was divided by the size of the smaller repertoire. Richness of each repertoire was evaluated using RTK rarefaction, the Chao1 estimator, and Recon v2.1 estimates of unobserved clonotypes. For all TCRbeta clonotypes obtained by the gDNA method from a few donors, generation probabilities were computed with OLGA. The table comes from immuneACCESS by way of TCRdb, which keeps in-frame sequences with V and J called. Part of the clones is missing from these tables; in studies checked, under half for an unresolved V gene and the rest for unknown reasons. V, J and clone size derive from that table, while D and trimming were established from the DNA sequence. For this sample the table gives 1.5 million to 2.5 million clones, of which about 94% were detected only once. The ten top clones hold under 1.5% of the sample.

CD8 naive samples were CD45RO-negative cells positively selected for CCR7, giving a CD45RA+CCR7+ population that excluded TemRA cells. Donors were healthy HIV-negative adults with no recently reported acute infections or vaccinations. Every donor was a Caucasian adult living in Nashville, Tennessee, USA. Blood was obtained by leukapheresis, after which PBMCs were separated by Ficoll-Histopaque density gradient centrifugation and cryopreserved in liquid nitrogen vapor phase. Analytical flow cytometry was used to check the purity and quantity of each magnetically sorted T cell population. Genomic DNA was isolated from every sorted fraction and measured by UV absorbance on a Nanodrop 2000c. Taken from the germline V gene, the CDR1 and CDR2 loops are KGHSH and LQKENI. For this chain, trimming is 6 bases at the V end and 2 bases at the J end, and the number of junction bases without a gene match is 6. There are 15 amino acids in the CDR3, from cysteine to phenylalanine inclusive. Here the CDR3 DNA is all that survives: 45 bases in frame from base 1.

The source is a man between 18 and 35 years old in good health. The sequenced material came from naive CD8+ T cells sorted from blood. Taken with the paper, the label for cell subset or site translates to: CD45RA+CCR7+. The chain is assembled from TRBV18 and TRBJ2-7, and 11 junction bases match TRBD2. The DNA reads as follows: TGTGCCAGCTCGCCAACTAGCGGGGGAACCTACGAGCAGTACTTC. This codes for CASSPTSGGTYEQYF.